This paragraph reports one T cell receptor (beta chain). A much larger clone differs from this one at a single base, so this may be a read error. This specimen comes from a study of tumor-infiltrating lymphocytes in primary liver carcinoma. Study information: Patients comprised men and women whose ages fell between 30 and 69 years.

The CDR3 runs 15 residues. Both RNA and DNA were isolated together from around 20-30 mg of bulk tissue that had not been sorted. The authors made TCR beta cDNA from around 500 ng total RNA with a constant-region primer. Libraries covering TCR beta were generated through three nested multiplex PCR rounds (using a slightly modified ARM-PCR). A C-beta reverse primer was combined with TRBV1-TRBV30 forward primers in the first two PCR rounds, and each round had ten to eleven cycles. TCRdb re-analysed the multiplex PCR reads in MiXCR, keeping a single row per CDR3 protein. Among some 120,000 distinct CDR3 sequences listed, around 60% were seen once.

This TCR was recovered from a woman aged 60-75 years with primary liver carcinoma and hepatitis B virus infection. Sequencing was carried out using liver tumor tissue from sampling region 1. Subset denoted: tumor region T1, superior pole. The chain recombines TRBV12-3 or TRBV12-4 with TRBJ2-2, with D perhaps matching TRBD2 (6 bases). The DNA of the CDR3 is TGTGTCAGCAGTTTAAGGGAGGTGAACACCGGGGAGCTGTTTTTT. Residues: CVSSLREVNTGELFF.